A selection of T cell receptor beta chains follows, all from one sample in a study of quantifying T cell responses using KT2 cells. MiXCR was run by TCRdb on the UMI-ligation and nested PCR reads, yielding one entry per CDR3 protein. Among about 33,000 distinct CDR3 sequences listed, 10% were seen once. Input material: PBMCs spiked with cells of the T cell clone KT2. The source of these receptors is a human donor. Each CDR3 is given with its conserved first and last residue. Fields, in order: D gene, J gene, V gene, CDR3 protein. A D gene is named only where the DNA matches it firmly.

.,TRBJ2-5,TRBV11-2,CASSLRGLEETQYF
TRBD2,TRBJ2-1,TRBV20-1,CSARDSGREYNEQFF
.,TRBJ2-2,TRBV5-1,CASRPGAGGASGELFF
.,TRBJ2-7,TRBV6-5,CASTRAAGADEQYF
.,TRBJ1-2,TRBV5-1,CASSLESTLGGYTF
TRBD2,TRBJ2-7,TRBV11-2,CASSWGLAGNEQYF
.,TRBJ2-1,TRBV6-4,CASSEAPGGRNEQFF
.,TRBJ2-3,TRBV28,CASSLGAGTADTQYF
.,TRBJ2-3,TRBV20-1,CSASAYADTQYF
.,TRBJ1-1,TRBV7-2,CASSRRGSMNTEAFF
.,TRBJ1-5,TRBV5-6,CASSLGGSPYSNQPQHF
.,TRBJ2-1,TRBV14,CASSQDGPYNEQFF
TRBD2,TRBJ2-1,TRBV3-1,CASSSPGTSGSGYNEQFF
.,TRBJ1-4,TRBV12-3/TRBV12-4,CASSYERGGKLFF
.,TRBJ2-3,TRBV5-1,CASSLGGYTDTQYF
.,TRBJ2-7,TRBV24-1,CATSDPRQGRGEQYF
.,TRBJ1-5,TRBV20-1,CSAKSGEGSNQPQHF
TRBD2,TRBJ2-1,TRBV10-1,CASRGTSGKYNEQFF
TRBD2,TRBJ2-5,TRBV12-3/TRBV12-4,CASSNLAGQETQYF
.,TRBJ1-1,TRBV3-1,CASSQTQGDGAFF
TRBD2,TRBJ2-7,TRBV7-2,CASSLEEWRERYEQYF
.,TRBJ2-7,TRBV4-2,CASSQEQGGYEQYF
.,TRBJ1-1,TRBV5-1,CASSPLEGSNTEAFF
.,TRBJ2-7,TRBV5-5,CASTSGGSDEQYF
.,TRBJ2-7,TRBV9,CASSVGQISYEQYF
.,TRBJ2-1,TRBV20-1,CSARVAGRVLNNEQFF
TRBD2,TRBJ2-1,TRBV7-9,CASSLVAGVKEQFF
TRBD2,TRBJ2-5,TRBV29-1,CSVVSRSGGGETQYF
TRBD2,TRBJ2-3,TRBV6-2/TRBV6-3,CASVGSGSTDTQYF
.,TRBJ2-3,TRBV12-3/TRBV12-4,CASSPSSDYTDTQYF
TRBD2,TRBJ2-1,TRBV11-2,CASSPTSGSPNEQFF
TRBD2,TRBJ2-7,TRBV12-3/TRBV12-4,CASSGTSGAGEQYF
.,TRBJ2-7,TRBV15,CATSRVRQENYEQYF
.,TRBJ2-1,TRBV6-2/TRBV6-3,CASRSRGEGNEQFF
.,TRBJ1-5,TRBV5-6,CASSLGQGPNQPQHF
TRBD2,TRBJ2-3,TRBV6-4,CASSDSTSGGDTQYF
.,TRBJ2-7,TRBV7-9,CASSPRGRAYEQYF
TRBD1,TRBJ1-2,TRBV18,CASSATGGIDGYTF
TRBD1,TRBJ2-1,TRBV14,CASSPESSGQFTRGSYNEQFF
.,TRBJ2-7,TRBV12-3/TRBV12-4,CASSLGYEQYF
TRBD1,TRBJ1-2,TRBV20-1,CSARTPMGQATDGYTF
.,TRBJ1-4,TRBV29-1,CSVGEAGGNEKLFF
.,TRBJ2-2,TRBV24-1,CATSDLLTSSNTGELFF
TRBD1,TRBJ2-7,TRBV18,CASSPRQGTYEQYF
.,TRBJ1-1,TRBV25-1,CASSEINTEAFF
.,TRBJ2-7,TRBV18,CASSPQEGTYEQYF
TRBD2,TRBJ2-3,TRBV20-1,CSARGTSGVTDTQYF
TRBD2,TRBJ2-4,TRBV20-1,CSARSGGDSHSIQYF
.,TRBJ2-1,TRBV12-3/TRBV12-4,CASRTGVNEQFF
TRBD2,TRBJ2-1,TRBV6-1,CASRKGTSGDNEQFF
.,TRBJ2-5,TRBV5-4,CASSPQAQETQYF
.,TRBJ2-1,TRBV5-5,CASSQLGGTLGHEQFF
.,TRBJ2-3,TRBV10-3,CAISESDDTQYF
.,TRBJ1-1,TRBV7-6,CASSLGFGGAFF
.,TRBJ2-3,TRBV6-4,CASSDNGGATDTQYF
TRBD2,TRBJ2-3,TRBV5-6,CASSPGLAGFSTDTQYF
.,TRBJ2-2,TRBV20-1,CSAIPPLKQGNTGELFF